This T cell receptor (beta chain) was captured by sequencing in a study of blood T cells in healthy people across ages. Notes on the study in general: CMV status of donors was not determined, possibly confounding expanded clonotype changes. As naive T cell percentage varied, TCR beta diversity correlated strongly with it.

Comment on this clonotype: Its target is not known.

This CDR3 has 13 residues. Germline V gene data show CDR1 as DFQATT and CDR2 as SNEGSKA (reference sequence). The V gene end was trimmed by 6 bases and the J gene end by 12 bases; junction bases not matched to a gene: 15. Then a second PCR, running about 6 to 12 cycles, was carried out with a sample-barcoded 5' primer and a J-beta primer mix. Per sample, CDR3-containing paired-end reads numbered at least 2.5 million. TCRdb reprocessed the 5' RACE reads with MiXCR, giving one entry per CDR3 protein. Counted here are over 600,000 distinct CDR3 sequences, roughly 41% occurring once; the ten biggest clones make up 25% to 30%.

The receptor comes from a man older than 75 in good health. Sequencing was performed on blood. J is TRBJ2-5 and V is TRBV20-1, with 8 bases that match TRBD2. Here the CDR3 DNA reads TGCAGTGCCTCGAGCGGGAGTGACTTCTGGGAGTACTTC. Protein sequence: CSASSGSDFWEYF.